In this sample, the clone carrying this TCR beta chain turned up once. The data were obtained in a study of blood T cell repertoires in COVID-19. Study details: Sites in the United States, Italy and Spain provided acute and convalescent COVID-19 samples. Sources were T cells, B-cell-depleted T cells, or PBMCs; the material itself was cDNA or gDNA.

In the original analysis: Reference gene primer amplification gave estimated nucleated cell counts. Repertoires were generated with immunoSEQ multiplex PCR, while TCRdb's copy carries only in-frame clones and drops some. The V and J calls and clone size were taken over from that table, and D and trimming were inferred from the DNA. The data hold tens of thousands of clones, with 80% observed a single time. Unmatched junction bases numbered 9, after V lost 5 bases and J lost 2 bases. The germline CDR1 and CDR2 sequences are LGHDT and YNNKEL (reference sequence). The CDR3 consists of 15 residues. Sequencing used peripheral blood. The TCR originated in a woman of 80 years or more with acute or convalescent COVID-19. J is TRBJ2-7 and V is TRBV3-1 (or the pseudogene TRBV3-2); 7 bases align to TRBD1. CDR3 sequence reads: CASSYRRQGPYEQYF. CDR3 DNA sequence: TGTGCCAGCAGCTACCGACGACAGGGCCCCTACGAGCAGTACTTC.